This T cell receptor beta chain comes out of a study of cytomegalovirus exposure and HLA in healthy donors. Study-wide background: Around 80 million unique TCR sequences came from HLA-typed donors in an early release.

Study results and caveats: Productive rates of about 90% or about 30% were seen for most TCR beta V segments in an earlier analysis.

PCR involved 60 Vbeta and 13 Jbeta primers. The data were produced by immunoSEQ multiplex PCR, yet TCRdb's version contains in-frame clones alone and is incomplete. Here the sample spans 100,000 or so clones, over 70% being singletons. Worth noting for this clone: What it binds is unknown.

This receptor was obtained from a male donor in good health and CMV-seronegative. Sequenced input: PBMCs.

The CDR3 DNA is TGTGCCACCAGCAGAGGGCGCGGAGACGAGCAGTACTTC. The encoded protein is CATSRGRGDEQYF. The chain links TRBV15 to TRBJ2-7; D gene unclear. CDR3 length: 13 residues. V was pared by 1 base and J by 5 bases, with 9 bases between. Germline CDR1 reads LNHNV; CDR2 reads YYDKDF (reference sequence).